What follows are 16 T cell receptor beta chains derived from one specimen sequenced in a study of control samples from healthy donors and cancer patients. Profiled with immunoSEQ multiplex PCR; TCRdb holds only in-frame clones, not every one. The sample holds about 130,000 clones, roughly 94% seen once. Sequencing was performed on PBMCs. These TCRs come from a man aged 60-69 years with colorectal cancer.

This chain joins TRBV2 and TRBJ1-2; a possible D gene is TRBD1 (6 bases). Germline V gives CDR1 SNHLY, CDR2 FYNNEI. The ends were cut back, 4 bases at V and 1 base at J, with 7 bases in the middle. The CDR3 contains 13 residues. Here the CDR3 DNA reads TGTGCCAGCAGTGGACAGGATAACTATGGCTACACCTTC. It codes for CASSGQDNYGYTF. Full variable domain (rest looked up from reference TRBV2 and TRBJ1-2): EPEVTQTPSHQVTQMGQEVILRCVPISNHLYFYWYRQILGQKVEFLVSFYNNEISEKSEIFDDQFSVERPDGSNFTLKIRSTKLEDSAMYFCASSGQDNYGYTFGSGTRLTVV.

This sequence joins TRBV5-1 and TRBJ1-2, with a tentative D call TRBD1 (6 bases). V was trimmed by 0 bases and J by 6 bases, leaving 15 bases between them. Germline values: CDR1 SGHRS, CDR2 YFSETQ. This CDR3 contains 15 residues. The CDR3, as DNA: TGCGCCAGCAGCTTGGCCGGGACACGAAGCGATGGCTACACCTTC. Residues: CASSLAGTRSDGYTF.

Written as DNA, the CDR3 is TGTGCCAGCAGTCCCCAGGGAACTCAAGAGACCCAGTACTTC. Translating it yields CASSPQGTQETQYF. V gene TRBV27 combines with J gene TRBJ2-5; D is perhaps TRBD1 (5 bases). The length of the CDR3 is 14 residues. V was cut by 5 bases and J by 2 bases, with 12 bases left in between. Germline lookup yields CDR1 MNHEY and CDR2 SMNVEV (reference sequence).

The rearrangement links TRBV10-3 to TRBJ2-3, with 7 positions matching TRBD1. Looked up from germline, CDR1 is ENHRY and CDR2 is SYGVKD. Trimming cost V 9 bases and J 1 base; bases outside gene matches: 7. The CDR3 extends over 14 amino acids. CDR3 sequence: CAIKGAGRTDTQYF. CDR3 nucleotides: TGTGCCATTAAGGGGGCAGGCCGCACAGATACGCAGTATTTT.

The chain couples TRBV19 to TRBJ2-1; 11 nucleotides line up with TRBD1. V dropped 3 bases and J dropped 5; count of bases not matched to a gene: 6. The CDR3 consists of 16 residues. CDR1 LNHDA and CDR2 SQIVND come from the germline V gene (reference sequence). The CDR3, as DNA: TGTGCCAGTAGTATGGGAGGACAGGGGGCGAACAATGAGCAGTTCTTC. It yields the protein CASSMGGQGANNEQFF. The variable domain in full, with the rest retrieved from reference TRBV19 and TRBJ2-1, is DGGITQSPKYLFRKEGQNVTLSCEQNLNHDAMYWYRQDPGQGLRLIYYSQIVNDFQKGDIAEGYSVSREKKESFPLTVTSAQKNPTAFYLCASSMGGQGANNEQFFGPGTRLTVL.

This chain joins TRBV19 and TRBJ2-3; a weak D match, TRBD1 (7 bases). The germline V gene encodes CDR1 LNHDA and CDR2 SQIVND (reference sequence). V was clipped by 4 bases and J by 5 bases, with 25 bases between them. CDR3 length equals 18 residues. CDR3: CASSNSFPSPGGKDTQYF. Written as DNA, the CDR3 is TGTGCCAGTAGTAATAGTTTCCCCAGCCCAGGGGGGAAAGATACGCAGTATTTT. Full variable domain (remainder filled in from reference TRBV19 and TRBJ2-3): DGGITQSPKYLFRKEGQNVTLSCEQNLNHDAMYWYRQDPGQGLRLIYYSQIVNDFQKGDIAEGYSVSREKKESFPLTVTSAQKNPTAFYLCASSNSFPSPGGKDTQYFGPGTRLTVL.

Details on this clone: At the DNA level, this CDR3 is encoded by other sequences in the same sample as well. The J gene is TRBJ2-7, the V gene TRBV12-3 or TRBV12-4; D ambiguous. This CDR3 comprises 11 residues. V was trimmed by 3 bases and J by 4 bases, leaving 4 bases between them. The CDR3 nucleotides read TGTGCCAGCAGTTTCGGGTACGAGCAGTACTTC. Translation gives CASSFGYEQYF.

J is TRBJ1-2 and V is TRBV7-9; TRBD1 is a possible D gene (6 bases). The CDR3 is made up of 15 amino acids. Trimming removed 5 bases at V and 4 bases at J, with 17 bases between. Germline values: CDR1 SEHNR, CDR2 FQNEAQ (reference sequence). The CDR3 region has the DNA TGTGCCAGCAGCCCAGGGCAGCTGGGGGCCTATGGCTACACCTTC. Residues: CASSPGQLGAYGYTF. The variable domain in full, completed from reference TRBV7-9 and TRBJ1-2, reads DTGVSQNPRHKITKRGQNVTFRCDPISEHNRLYWYRQTLGQGPEFLTYFQNEAQLEKSRLLSDRFSAERPKGSFSTLEIQRTEQGDSAMYLCASSPGQLGAYGYTFGSGTRLTVV.

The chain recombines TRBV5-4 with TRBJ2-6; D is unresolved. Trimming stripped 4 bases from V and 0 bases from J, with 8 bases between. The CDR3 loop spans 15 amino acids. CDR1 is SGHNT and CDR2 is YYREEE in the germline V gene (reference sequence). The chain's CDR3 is CASSIGTSGANVLTF. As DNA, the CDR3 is TGTGCCAGCAGCATCGGTACCTCTGGGGCCAACGTCCTGACTTTC.

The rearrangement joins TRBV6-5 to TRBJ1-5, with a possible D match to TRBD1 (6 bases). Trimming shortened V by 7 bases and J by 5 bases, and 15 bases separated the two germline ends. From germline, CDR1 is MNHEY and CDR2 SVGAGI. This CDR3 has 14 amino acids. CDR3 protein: CASKGRGSHQPQHF. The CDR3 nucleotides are TGTGCCAGCAAGGGCAGGGGCTCACATCAGCCCCAGCATTTT.

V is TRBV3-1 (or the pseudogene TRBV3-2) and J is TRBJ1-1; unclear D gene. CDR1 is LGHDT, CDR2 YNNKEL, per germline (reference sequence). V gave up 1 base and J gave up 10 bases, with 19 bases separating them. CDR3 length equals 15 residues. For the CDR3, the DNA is TGTGCCAGCAGCCAAGTCGGGGTGGGATCGGTAGGAGCTTTCTTT. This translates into CASSQVGVGSVGAFF.

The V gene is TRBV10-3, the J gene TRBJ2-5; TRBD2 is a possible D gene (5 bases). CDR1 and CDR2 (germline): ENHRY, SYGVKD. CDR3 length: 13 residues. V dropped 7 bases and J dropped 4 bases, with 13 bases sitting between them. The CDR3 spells CAIKGLAIETQYF. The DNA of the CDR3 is TGTGCCATCAAAGGGCTAGCAATAGAGACCCAGTACTTC.

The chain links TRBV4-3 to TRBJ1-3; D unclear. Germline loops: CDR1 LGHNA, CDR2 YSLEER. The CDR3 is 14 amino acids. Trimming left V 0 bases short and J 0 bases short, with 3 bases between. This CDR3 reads CASSQDHSGNTIYF. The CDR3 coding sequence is TGCGCCAGCAGCCAAGATCACTCTGGAAACACCATATATTTT.

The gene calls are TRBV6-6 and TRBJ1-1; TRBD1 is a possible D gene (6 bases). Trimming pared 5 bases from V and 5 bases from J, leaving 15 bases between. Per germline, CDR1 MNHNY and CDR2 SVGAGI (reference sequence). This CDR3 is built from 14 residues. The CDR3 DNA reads TGTGCCAGCAGTGTCCGGGGAGGGGGGACTGAAGCTTTCTTT. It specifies CASSVRGGGTEAFF.

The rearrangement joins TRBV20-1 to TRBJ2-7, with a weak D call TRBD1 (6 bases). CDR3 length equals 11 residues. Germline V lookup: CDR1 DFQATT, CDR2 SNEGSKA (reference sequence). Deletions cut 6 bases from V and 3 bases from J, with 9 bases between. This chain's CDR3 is CSAPQGYEQYF. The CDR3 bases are TGCAGTGCCCCACAGGGCTACGAGCAGTACTTC.

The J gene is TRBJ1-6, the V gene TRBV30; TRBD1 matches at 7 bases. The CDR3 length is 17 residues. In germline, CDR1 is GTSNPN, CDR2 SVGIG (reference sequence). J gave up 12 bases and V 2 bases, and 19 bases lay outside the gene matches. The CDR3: CAWSPDRDYSNSRPLHF. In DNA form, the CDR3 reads TGTGCCTGGAGTCCTGACAGGGACTACTCTAATTCGAGACCCCTCCACTTT. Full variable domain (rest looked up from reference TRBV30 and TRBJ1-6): SQTIHQWPATLVQPVGSPLSLECTVEGTSNPNLYWYRQAAGRGLQLLFYSVGIGQISSEVPQNLSASRPQDRQFILSSKKLLLSDSGFYLCAWSPDRDYSNSRPLHFGNGTRLTVT.